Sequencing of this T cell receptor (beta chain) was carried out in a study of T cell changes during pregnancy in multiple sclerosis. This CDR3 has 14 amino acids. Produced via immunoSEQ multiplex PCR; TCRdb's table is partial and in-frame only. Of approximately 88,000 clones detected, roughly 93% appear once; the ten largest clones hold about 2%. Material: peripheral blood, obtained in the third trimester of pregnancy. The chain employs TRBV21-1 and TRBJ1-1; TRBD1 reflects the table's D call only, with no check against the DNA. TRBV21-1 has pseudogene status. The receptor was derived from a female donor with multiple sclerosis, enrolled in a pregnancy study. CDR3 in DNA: TGTGCCAGCAGCACCACAACAGGGGTCACTGAAGCTTTCTTT. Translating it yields CASSTTTGVTEAFF.